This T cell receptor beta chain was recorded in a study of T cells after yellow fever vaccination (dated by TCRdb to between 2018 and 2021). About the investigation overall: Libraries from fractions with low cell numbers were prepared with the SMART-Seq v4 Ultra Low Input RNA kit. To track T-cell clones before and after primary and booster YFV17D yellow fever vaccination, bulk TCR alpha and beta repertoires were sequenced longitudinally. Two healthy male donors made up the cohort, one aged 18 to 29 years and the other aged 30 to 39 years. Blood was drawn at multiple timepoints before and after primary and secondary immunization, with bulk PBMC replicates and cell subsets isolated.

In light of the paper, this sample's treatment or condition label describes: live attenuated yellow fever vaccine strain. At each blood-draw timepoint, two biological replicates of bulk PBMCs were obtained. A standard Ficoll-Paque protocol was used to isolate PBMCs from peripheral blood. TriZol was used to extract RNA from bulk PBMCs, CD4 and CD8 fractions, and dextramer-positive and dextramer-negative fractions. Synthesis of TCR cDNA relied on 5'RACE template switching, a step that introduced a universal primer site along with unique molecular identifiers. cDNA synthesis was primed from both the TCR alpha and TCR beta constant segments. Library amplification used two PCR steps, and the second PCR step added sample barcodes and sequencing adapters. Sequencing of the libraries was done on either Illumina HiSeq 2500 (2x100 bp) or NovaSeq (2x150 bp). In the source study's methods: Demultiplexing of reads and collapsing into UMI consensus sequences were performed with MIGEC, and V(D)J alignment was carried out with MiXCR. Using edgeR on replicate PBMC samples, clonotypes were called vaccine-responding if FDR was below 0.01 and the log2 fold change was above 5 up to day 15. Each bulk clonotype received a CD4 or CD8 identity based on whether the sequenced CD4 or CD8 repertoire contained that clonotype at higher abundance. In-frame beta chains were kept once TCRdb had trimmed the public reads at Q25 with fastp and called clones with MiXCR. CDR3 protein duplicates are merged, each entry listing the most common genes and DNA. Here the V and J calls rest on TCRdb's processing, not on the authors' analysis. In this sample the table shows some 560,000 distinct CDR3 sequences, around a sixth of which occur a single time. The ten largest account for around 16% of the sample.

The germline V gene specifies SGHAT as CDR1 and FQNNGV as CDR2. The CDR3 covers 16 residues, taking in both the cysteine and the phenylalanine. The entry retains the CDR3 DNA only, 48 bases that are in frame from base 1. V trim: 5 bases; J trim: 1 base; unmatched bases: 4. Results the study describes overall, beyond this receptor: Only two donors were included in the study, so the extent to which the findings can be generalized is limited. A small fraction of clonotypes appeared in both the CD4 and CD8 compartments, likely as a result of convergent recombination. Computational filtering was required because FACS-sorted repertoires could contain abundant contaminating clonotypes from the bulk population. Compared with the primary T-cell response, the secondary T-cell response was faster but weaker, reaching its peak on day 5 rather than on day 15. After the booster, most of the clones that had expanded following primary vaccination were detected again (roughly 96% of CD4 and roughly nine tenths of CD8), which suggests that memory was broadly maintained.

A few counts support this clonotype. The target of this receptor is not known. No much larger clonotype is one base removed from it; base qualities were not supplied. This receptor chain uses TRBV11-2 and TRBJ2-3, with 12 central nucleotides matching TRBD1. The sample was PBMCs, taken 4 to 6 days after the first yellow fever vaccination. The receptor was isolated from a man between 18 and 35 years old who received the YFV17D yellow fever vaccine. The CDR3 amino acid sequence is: CASSRWDRGRTDTQYF. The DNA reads TGTGCCAGCAGCCGTTGGGACAGGGGGCGCACAGATACGCAGTATTTT.